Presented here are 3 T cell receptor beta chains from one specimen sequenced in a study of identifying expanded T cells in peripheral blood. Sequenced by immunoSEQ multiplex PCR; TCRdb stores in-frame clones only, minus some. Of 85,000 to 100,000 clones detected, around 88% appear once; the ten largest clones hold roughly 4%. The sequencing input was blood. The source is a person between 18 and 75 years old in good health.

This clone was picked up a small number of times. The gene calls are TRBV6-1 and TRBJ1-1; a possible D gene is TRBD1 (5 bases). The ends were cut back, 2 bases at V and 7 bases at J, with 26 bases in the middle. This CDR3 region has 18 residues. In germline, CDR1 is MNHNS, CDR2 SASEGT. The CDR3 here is CASSEMDTRILGTGEAFF. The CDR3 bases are TGTGCCAGCAGTGAAATGGATACACGGATCCTGGGGACCGGTGAAGCTTTCTTT.

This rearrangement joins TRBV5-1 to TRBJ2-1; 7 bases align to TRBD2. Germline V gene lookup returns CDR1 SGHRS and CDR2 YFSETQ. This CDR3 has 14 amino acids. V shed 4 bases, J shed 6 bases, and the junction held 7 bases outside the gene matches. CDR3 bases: TGCGCCAGCAGCCCGGGGGGTCTCGGCAATGAGCAGTTCTTC. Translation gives CASSPGGLGNEQFF.

CDR3 nucleotide sequence: TGTGCCAGCAGCCCCGTCGACAGGTTAGATAACAATCAGCCCCAGCATTTT. Amino acid sequence: CASSPVDRLDNNQPQHF. The rearrangement links TRBV28 to TRBJ1-5; TRBD1 is a possible D gene (6 bases). CDR1 and CDR2 from the germline V gene are MDHEN and SYDVKM. This CDR3 spans 17 amino acids. Trimming pared 6 bases from V and 3 bases from J, leaving 21 bases between.